This T cell receptor beta chain derives from a study of spatial heterogeneity in lung cancer. About the research overall: Sequencing consistently turned up more beta-chain sequences than alpha-chain sequences. TCR and UMI combinations that were unique each appeared, on average, more than ten times in raw reads.

The time point was: sample taken at primary tumor resection. Frozen PBMC, nontumor lung or tumor provided whole RNA, which was sequenced unsorted. Individual TCR cDNA molecules each bore their own unique molecular identifier. TCRdb re-analysed the 5' RACE reads in MiXCR, keeping a single row per CDR3 protein. The sample contains around 45,000 distinct CDR3 sequences, roughly an eighth of which appear only once. The table lists this clonotype with a few counts. Germline CDR1 and CDR2: DFQATT and SNEGSKA (reference sequence). V lost 7 bases, J lost 3 bases, and 16 bases lay in between. The CDR3 loop spans 13 amino acids.

The chain links TRBV20-1 to TRBJ2-7; tentatively, D is TRBD1 or TRBD2 (5 bases each). The origin of this receptor is a male donor with early-stage non-small cell lung cancer. Sequenced here: PBMCs, sampled at surgery. CDR3 DNA sequence: TGCAGTGTTAGGGGACGGGTATACTACGAGCAGTACTTC. Translated, it gives CSVRGRVYYEQYF.